This T cell receptor beta chain is drawn from a study of cytomegalovirus exposure and HLA in healthy donors. Study overall: Assignment to the Caucasian-associated ancestry cluster applied to approximately 79% of the approximately 390 genotyped donors. Findings and limits, study-wide: Associated with cytomegalovirus, according to the listing, were about 160 TCR beta chains.

Of note for this clone: What it binds is unknown.

PCR amplification relied on 60 Vbeta primers (plus 13 Jbeta primers). Measured with immunoSEQ multiplex PCR; TCRdb has only the in-frame clones, and not every one. The table shows roughly 160,000 clones, with roughly 80% occurring only once. Germline values: CDR1 LNHNV, CDR2 YYDKDF (reference sequence). The CDR3 loop spans 14 amino acids. J gave up 3 bases and V 8 bases, and 6 bases lay outside the gene matches. The rearrangement joins TRBV15 to TRBJ1-1; TRBD1 matches at 10 bases. The sequencing input was PBMCs. This receptor was identified in a male donor in good health and CMV-seropositive. CDR3 DNA: TGTGCCACCTCTCTGACAGGGGGCTACACTGAAGCTTTCTTT. Translation gives CATSLTGGYTEAFF.